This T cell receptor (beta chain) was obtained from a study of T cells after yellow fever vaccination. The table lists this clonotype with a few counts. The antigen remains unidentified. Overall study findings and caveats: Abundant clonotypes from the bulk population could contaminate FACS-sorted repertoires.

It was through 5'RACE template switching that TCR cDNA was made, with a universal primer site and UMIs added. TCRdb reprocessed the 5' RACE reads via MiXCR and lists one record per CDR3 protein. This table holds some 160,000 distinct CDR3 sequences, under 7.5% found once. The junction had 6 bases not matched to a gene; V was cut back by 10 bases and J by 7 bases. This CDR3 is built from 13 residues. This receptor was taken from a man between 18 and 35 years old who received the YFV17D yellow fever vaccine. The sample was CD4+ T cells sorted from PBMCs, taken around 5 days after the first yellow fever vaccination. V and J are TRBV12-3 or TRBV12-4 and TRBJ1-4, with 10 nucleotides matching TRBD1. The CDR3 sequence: CATRRDRGEKLFF. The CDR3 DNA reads TGTGCCACCCGACGGGACAGGGGTGAAAAACTGTTTTTT.